This TCR beta chain was obtained from a study of cytomegalovirus exposure and HLA in healthy donors (dated by TCRdb to 2015 to 2018). About the investigation overall: In an earlier analysis of some 610 of the donors, 250 to 350 Gb of sequence data and 117 million unique TCR beta sequences from roughly 200 million T cells were reported. About five DR-DQ haplotypes were treated as single units for association and clustering because of strong linkage in the cohort. Both class I and class II loci were covered by HLA typing, at four-digit resolution. Donor age, sex, ethnicity and CMV serostatus were collected together with the repertoire data. Rather than drawing on any new phenotypic data, the later analysis identified candidate immune exposures from TCR beta sequences and the way those sequences occurred across donors. The study profiled the T cell repertoires of 550 to 700 subjects by immunosequencing and related them to cytomegalovirus serostatus. A separate validation cohort of 90 to 150 different subjects was used in addition to the 666-subject first cohort. In an earlier analysis of around 540 of the donors, high-throughput TCR beta sequencing was used to judge whether each TCR beta V gene segment behaved as functional or pseudogenic. A later analysis re-analyzed previously published TCR beta repertoires from about 600 donors and added high-resolution HLA genotyping to study TCR occurrence patterns. The study aimed to test whether cataloging public T cell receptors could reveal signatures of past pathogen exposure. To predict cytomegalovirus infection status, the study brought together high-throughput TCR immunosequencing, statistical association of individual TCRs with disease status, and machine learning. An early release that covered approximately 600 HLA-typed donors contained around 330 gigabases of sequencing data and tens of millions of unique TCR sequences. Genome-wide SNP genotypes for about 55% of the roughly 670 donors were used in a later genetic analysis, which treated that subset as a discovery cohort. Of the approximately 370 genotyped donors, 75% to 85% were placed in the genetic ancestry cluster associated with self-reported Caucasian donors. Among under 450 genotyped donors of the cohort, an average of about 240,000 unique TCR beta nucleotide sequences were sequenced per donor, about a sixth of them non-productive. Every repertoire in the discovery cohort had been generated on one and the same sequencing platform. The number of donors typed differed by locus, with roughly 620-630 for A, B, C, DRB1 and DQB1, around 500 for DQA1, 606 for DPA1, and some 450 for DPB1. The full study reports these points: A later analysis found that most CMV-associated TCR beta chains appeared HLA-restricted, with HLA associations seemingly driven largely by CMV exposure. In a later analysis, the rate of TCR association differed among HLA loci, with DRB1 alleles having the most associated TCRs and HLA-C alleles having the fewest. Seventeen rarely observed V segments, including chromosome 9 orphons, were excluded from the earlier analysis of some 590 of the donors because counts were too low. In a later genetic analysis, fewer N-insertions in productive TCRs were reported among donors in an Asian-associated ancestry cluster than the roughly 700-donor mean. A further reported finding was that TCR beta sequences accurately predicted the HLA-A and HLA-B alleles for most subjects in the first cohort. Because some donors lacked HLA typing at each locus, the association tests relied only on the typed subset. A cluster of highly shared sequence variants was judged likely to represent a technical artifact of the sequencing pipeline. A few of the identified cytomegalovirus-associated TCR beta chains were confirmed in vitro to be specific for cytomegalovirus antigens. It was suggested by the authors that the approach could potentially be generalized to other disease states and immunological phenotypes. The classifier was reported to diagnose cytomegalovirus status with high specificity and sensitivity in both the original cohort and the validation cohort. At a false discovery rate of 0.05, a later analysis linked around 17,000 TCR beta sequences to specific HLA alleles. Sequencing depth was assumed to be roughly uniform across donors in the presence/absence analyses, though that assumption may not hold. The study gave a list of more than 150 TCR beta chains associated with cytomegalovirus. Assigning TCR associations to individual alleles was difficult when HLA alleles, especially DR and DQ, strongly co-occurred. Correlated functional status among segregating V segments might reflect linkage disequilibrium, but an unknown experimental factor could not be ruled out. V-gene and J-gene trimming of TCR beta chains was associated with a missense DCLRE1C variant in a later genetic analysis, and the association was replicated in an independent cohort. Some IMGT-functional V segments, including TRBV6-2 and TRBV6-3, could not be told apart with the 87-base-pair reads, so those segments were excluded. Most TCR sequences were observed very rarely across donors, whereas some public TCRs were present in many individuals. Immune exposure information for the cohort was limited to CMV serostatus. Several of the top co-occurrence clusters appeared to be linked to parvovirus B19, influenza, CMV and Epstein-Barr virus, according to a later analysis. In a later analysis, HLA-associated TCR beta chains showed more clonal expansion and lower generation probabilities than non-associated chains that were equally common. In an earlier analysis of under 600 of the donors, most TCR beta V segments were observed in productive rearrangements about 90% or about 30% of the time, broadly matching IMGT annotations. Only TCR beta chains were sequenced in this cohort, and the absence of alpha or paired-chain data limited detectable features.

Points on this clone: Its antigen is currently not known. No base qualities exist here, and no much larger clone lies one base off it.

In the germline V gene (reference sequence), CDR1 corresponds to MNHNY and CDR2 to SVGAGI. The CDR3 measures 14 amino acids from cysteine to phenylalanine. Here the CDR3 DNA is all that survives: 42 bases in frame from base 1. V loses 7 bases at its end and J loses 8 bases; junction bases beyond the gene matches: 8. The cohort comprised some 730 healthy bone marrow donors. All cohort members were sampled while nominally healthy, although unrecorded immune exposures were likely present. The donor tested CMV seronegative and was one of the 352 seronegative cohort members. Each donor provided a peripheral blood sample, and peripheral blood mononuclear cells were used for TCR beta sequencing. Genomic DNA was extracted from the blood cell samples with the Qiagen DNeasy Blood Extraction Kit. Library preparation employed the immunoSEQ multiplex PCR assay. A mixture of 60 forward primers for TCR Vbeta segments and 13 reverse primers for TCR Jbeta segments was used in the multiplex PCR. A multiplex PCR assay on genomic DNA amplified the CDR3 region of rearranged TCR beta genes. The Illumina HiSeq System was used to sequence the amplified TCR beta libraries as 87-base-pair reads. In the source study's methods: A later analysis counted about 82 million unique TCR beta chains across the 550 to 800 repertoires, and some 12 million of these chains were shared by at least two donors. To remove PCR and sequencing errors, raw reads were error-corrected and collapsed into unique sequences using a nearest-neighbor algorithm that merged closely related sequences. To assign V, D and J gene segments, CDR3 sequences were aligned to IMGT reference sequences. For a sequence to be retained, a match of at least six nucleotides was required to both a V gene segment and a J gene segment. A rearrangement counted as productive if the CDR3 had no stop codons and remained in frame with V and J, and every other rearrangement counted as non-productive. CDR3 was defined by IMGT convention, running from the second conserved V-encoded cysteine to the conserved J-encoded phenylalanine. Sequences without an unambiguous match to a single V gene segment were excluded from the earlier analysis of 450 to 650 of the donors. An earlier analysis of just under 600 of the donors called V segments functional above 56.7% productive rearrangements and segregating when the between-donor standard deviation exceeded 5%. To diagnose cytomegalovirus status from the catalog of TCR beta chain sequences, a statistical classification framework was built. A later analysis assigned V and J genes by comparing TCR nucleotide sequences with IMGT/GENE-DB human TR gene sequences. In a later analysis, CDR3 sequences and most-parsimonious VDJ recombination scenarios were assigned using the TCRdist pipeline. In a later analysis, every TCR beta chain was defined by the combination of its CDR3 amino acid sequence and its V-gene family, and reads without a unique V-gene family were dropped. In a later analysis, a few hundred highly shared, low-generation-probability nucleotide sequences were removed to address suspected cross-contamination and a sequencing artifact. In a later analysis, a clonal expansion index for each public chain was calculated from normalized within-repertoire ranks of inferred template counts. A later analysis computed generation probabilities with a VDJ recombination model fitted to out-of-frame rearrangements, and checked the results against IGoR. In a later analysis, hypergeometric tests were used to score TCR-TCR, TCR-HLA and TCR-CMV co-occurrence, with a repertoire-size bias correction applied to TCR pairs. To estimate false discovery rates, a later analysis permuted the HLA or CMV assignments 20 times. In a later analysis, co-occurring TCRs were grouped using DBSCAN, with TCRdist sequence similarity added in when clustering inside HLA-allele-positive subsets. Co-occurrence clustering excluded repertoires with fewer than 30,000 or more than 120,000 public chains, plus five with anomalous nucleotide sharing. TCRdb retrieved this table from immuneACCESS and kept in-frame rearrangements only. Not all clones are present; in checked studies, unresolved V genes account for under half, and no reason is known for the remainder. V and J calls and clone size are as listed in that table; D and trimming were resolved from the DNA. The sample table shows roughly 200,000 clones, and about 82% are seen once. About 3.1% of the sample lies in the top ten.

The sequence is built from TRBV6-6 and TRBJ1-4; 9 bases in the middle match TRBD1. The receptor was derived from a man under 40 in good health and CMV-seronegative. The sequencing input was PBMCs. The nucleotides read TGTGCCAGCAATAACAGGGGGCTTATGGAAAAACTGTTTTTT. Its product reads: CASNNRGLMEKLFF.